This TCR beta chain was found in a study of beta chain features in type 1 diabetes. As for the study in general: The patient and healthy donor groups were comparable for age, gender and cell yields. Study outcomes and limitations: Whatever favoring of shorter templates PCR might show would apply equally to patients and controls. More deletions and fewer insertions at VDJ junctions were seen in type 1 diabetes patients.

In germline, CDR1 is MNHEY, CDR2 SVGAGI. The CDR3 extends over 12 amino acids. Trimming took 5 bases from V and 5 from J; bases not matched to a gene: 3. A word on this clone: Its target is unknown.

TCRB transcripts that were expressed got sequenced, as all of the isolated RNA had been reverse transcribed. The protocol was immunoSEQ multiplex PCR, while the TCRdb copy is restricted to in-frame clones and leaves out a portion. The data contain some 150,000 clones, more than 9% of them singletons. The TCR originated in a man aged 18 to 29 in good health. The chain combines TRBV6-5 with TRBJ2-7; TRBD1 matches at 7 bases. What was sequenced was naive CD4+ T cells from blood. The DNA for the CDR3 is TGTGCCAGCAGTGACAGGGAACACGAGCAGTACTTC. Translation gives CASSDREHEQYF.